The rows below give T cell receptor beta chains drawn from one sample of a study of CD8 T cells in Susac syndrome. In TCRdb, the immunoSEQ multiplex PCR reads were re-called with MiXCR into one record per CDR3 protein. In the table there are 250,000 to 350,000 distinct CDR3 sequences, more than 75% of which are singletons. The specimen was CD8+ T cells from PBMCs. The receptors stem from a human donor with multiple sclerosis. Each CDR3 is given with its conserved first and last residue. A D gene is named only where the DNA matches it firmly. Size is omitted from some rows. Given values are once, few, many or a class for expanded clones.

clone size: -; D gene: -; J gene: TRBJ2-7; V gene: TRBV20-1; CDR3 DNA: TGCAGTGCTAGGGAAATCTACGAGCAGTACTTC; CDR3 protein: CSAREIYEQYF
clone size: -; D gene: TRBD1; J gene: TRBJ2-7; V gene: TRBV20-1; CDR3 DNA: TGCAGTGCCAGCCGACCGGGACAGACCTACGAGCAGTACTTC; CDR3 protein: CSASRPGQTYEQYF
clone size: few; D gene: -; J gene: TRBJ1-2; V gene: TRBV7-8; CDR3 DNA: TGTGCCAGCAGCCCACCGGGACTCCCGATGGGCTATGGCTACACCTTC; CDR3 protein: CASSPPGLPMGYGYTF
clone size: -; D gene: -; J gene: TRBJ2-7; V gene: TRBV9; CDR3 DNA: TGTGCCAGCAGCCGAGGGGACACTCACGAGCAGTACTTC; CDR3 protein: CASSRGDTHEQYF
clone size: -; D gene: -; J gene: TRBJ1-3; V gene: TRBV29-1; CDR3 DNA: TGCAGCGCCTTTCAGGGGCTTAAGGGAAACACCATATATTTT; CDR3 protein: CSAFQGLKGNTIYF
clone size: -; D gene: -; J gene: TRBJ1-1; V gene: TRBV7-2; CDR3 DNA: TGTGCCAGCAGCCAAGGGAACCCGAACACTGAAGCTTTCTTT; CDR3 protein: CASSQGNPNTEAFF
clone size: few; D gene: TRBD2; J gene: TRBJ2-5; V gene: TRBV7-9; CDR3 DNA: TGTGCCAGCAGCCAACCTAGCGGGGAAGAGACCCAGTACTTC; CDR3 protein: CASSQPSGEETQYF
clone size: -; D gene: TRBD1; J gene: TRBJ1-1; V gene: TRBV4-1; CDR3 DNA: TGCGCCAGCGGCGACAGGGTGGGGACTGAAGCTTTCTTT; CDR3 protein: CASGDRVGTEAFF
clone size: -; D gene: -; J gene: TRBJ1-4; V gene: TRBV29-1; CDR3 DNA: TGCAGCGTTGAAGGGGTGGTGGGAAAACTGTTTTTT; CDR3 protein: CSVEGVVGKLFF
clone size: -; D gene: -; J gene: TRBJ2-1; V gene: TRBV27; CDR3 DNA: TGTGCCAGCAGTTTAACTCAAAGTCTTAATGAGCAGTTCTTC; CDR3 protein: CASSLTQSLNEQFF
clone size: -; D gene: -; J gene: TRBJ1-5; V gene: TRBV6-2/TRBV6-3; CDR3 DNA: TGTGCCAGCAGTCTATTCTTCGGACGTGGCAATCAGCCCCAGCATTTT; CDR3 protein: CASSLFFGRGNQPQHF